The next 7 T cell receptor beta chains were all read from a single sample in a study of cytomegalovirus exposure and HLA in healthy donors. 60 Vbeta and 13 Jbeta primers were used in PCR. Sequenced by immunoSEQ multiplex PCR; TCRdb stores in-frame clones only, minus some. This table holds 50,000 to 70,000 clones. The specimen was PBMCs. The receptors derive from a woman under 30 in good health and CMV-seronegative.

J is TRBJ1-6 and V is TRBV11-2; a weak D match, TRBD1 (6 bases). Germline CDR1 SGHAT, CDR2 FQNNGV. CDR3 length: 15 residues. V was pared by 3 bases and J by 2 bases, with 8 bases between. DNA for the CDR3: TGTGCCAGCAGCTTTGGGGGCACCTATAATTCACCCCTCCACTTT. It is translated as CASSFGGTYNSPLHF.

CDR3 DNA sequence: TGTGCCAGTGACGACAGGGGTACCGGGGAGCTGTTTTTT. As protein: CASDDRGTGELFF. The chain is built from TRBV19 and TRBJ2-2; 8 bases align to TRBD1. Germline CDR1 is LNHDA and CDR2 is SQIVND (reference sequence). The CDR3 is made up of 13 amino acids. Trimming removed 8 bases from V and 5 bases from J; junction bases left unmatched: 4.

This rearrangement joins TRBV7-3 to TRBJ1-2, with a possible D match to TRBD1 (5 bases). Germline V gene sequence: CDR1 SGHTA, CDR2 FQGTGA. Trimming took off 4 bases at V and 7 bases at J, with 16 bases between the two ends. This CDR3 is 14 amino acids long. This CDR3 reads CASSSAGPYRGYTF. Written as DNA, the CDR3 is TGTGCCAGCAGCTCCGCGGGGCCCTATCGTGGCTACACCTTC.

CDR3 amino acids: CASSAQTGQETQYF. The CDR3 DNA follows: TGTGCCAGCAGTGCCCAAACAGGACAAGAGACCCAGTACTTC. This chain connects TRBV25-1 to TRBJ2-5; tentatively, D is TRBD1 (5 bases). Germline V gene lookup returns CDR1 MGHDK and CDR2 SYGVNS. The germline V and J ends were trimmed by 4 bases and 2 bases, with 11 bases remaining between them. CDR3 length: 14 residues.

The chain uses TRBV6-5 and TRBJ1-5; 7 bases map to TRBD1. The CDR3 has 15 amino acids. Per germline, CDR1 MNHEY and CDR2 SVGAGI. Trimming cost V 4 bases and J 5 bases; bases outside gene matches: 8. For the CDR3, the DNA is TGTGCCAGCAGTTCCCACGGACAGGCCGATCAGCCCCAGCATTTT. It translates to CASSSHGQADQPQHF.

The chain has TRBV30 and TRBJ1-2, with D maybe TRBD1 (6 bases). V gave up 1 base and J gave up 8 bases, with 26 bases separating them. The CDR3 runs 17 residues. The V gene's germline CDR1 is GTSNPN and CDR2 SVGIG (reference sequence). The CDR3 here is CAWSAGQGWGLPWGYTF. The CDR3 nucleotides are TGTGCCTGGAGTGCGGGGCAGGGGTGGGGGTTACCGTGGGGCTACACCTTC.

The V gene is TRBV7-9, the J gene TRBJ1-2, with a weak D call TRBD1 (5 bases). The CDR3 loop spans 14 amino acids. CDR1 is SEHNR, CDR2 FQNEAQ, per germline (reference sequence). V was shortened by 3 bases and J by 8 bases, with 16 bases between the two germline ends. The CDR3 DNA reads as TGTGCCAGCAGCTTTTGGGACTCAATGGGAGGCTACACCTTC. Its protein is CASSFWDSMGGYTF.